Below, 31 T cell receptor beta chains from the same sample are listed, as sequenced in a study of blood T cell repertoires in COVID-19. Assay used: immunoSEQ multiplex PCR; TCRdb lists only in-frame clones, some missing. The data show about 330,000 clones, approximately 90% seen once. The sample taken for sequencing was peripheral blood. These receptors were taken from a man younger than 45 with COVID-19, enrolled during active disease.

The chain links TRBV25-1 to TRBJ2-1; no firm D call. The V gene's germline CDR1 is MGHDK and CDR2 SYGVNS. The germline V and J ends were trimmed by 7 bases and 3 bases, with 7 bases remaining between them. This CDR3 is 12 amino acids long. The chain's CDR3 is CASNTNYNEQFF. As DNA, the CDR3 is TGTGCCAGCAATACTAACTACAATGAGCAGTTCTTC. Using reference TRBV25-1 and TRBJ2-1 for the parts outside the CDR3, the full variable domain is EADIYQTPRYLVIGTGKKITLECSQTMGHDKMYWYQQDPGMELHLIHYSYGVNSTEKGDLSSESTVSRIRTEHFPLTLESARPSHTSQYLCASNTNYNEQFFGPGTRLTVL.

V gene TRBV6-5 combines with J gene TRBJ2-7, with D perhaps matching TRBD2 (6 bases). The CDR3 has 14 residues. Germline CDR1 and CDR2: MNHEY and SVGAGI. V dropped 6 bases and J dropped 0 bases, with 12 bases sitting between them. CDR3 DNA sequence: TGTGCCAGCAGGTTTGGGGGGAGCTCCTACGAGCAGTACTTC. This codes for CASRFGGSSYEQYF.

This clone was picked up a small number of times. The genes are TRBV7-9 and TRBJ1-2; 8 bases map to TRBD1. The V gene's germline CDR1 is SEHNR and CDR2 FQNEAQ (reference sequence). With V trimmed by 4 bases and J by 8 bases, 15 bases remained unmatched. The CDR3 has 16 amino acids. CDR3 in DNA: TGTGCCAGCAGCTCCCTAGGATGGACAGGGACGGGCGGCTACACCTTC. Protein: CASSSLGWTGTGGYTF.

The chain has TRBV30 and TRBJ2-7; TRBD2 matches 7 bases. The CDR3 has 16 residues. In germline, CDR1 is GTSNPN, CDR2 SVGIG (reference sequence). V was clipped by 4 bases and J by 3 bases; unmatched bases: 15. The DNA of the CDR3 is TGTGCCTGGACCCCCGCGGCTAGCGGCTTTGGCTACGAGCAGTACTTC. Translating it yields CAWTPAASGFGYEQYF.

The chain links TRBV6-2 or TRBV6-3 to TRBJ1-5; 8 bases are a match to TRBD1. This CDR3 has 14 amino acids. J gave up 11 bases and V 2 bases, and 8 bases lay outside the gene matches. The germline CDR1 and CDR2 sequences are MNHEY and SVGEGT. The CDR3 loop reads CASSYDRGLGTQHF. The DNA for the CDR3 is TGTGCCAGCAGTTACGACAGGGGTCTGGGGACCCAGCATTTT.

This rearrangement joins TRBV5-5 to TRBJ2-7; D possibly corresponds to TRBD1 (5 bases). The germline V gene has CDR1 SGHKS and CDR2 YYEKEE (reference sequence). This CDR3 has 16 amino acids. Between the trimmed V and J ends, which lost 4 bases and 1 base, there was a span of 18 bases. The chain's CDR3 is CASSRIQGQGSYEQYF. The CDR3 nucleotides read TGTGCCAGCAGCCGGATACAAGGACAAGGATCCTACGAGCAGTACTTC.

This sequence joins TRBV7-9 and TRBJ2-3; 10 bases match TRBD2. The CDR3 covers 14 residues. The ends lost 5 bases at V and 6 bases at J; junction bases unmatched: 5. Germline V gene lookup returns CDR1 SEHNR and CDR2 FQNEAQ (reference sequence). The chain's CDR3 is CASSASGRGDTQYF. Here the CDR3 DNA reads TGTGCCAGCAGCGCCAGCGGGAGGGGGGATACGCAGTATTTT.

This sequence joins TRBV24-1 and TRBJ2-3, with 10 nucleotides matching TRBD2. In germline, CDR1 is KGHDR, CDR2 SFDVKD. The V segment lost 3 bases and the J segment 6 bases; nucleotides outside the gene matches: 8. This CDR3 comprises 16 residues. As DNA, the CDR3 is TGTGCCACCAGTGATGCCGGGGATAGCGGGAGGGATACGCAGTATTTT. It encodes CATSDAGDSGRDTQYF.

The chain joins TRBV19 to TRBJ1-3, with a weak D call TRBD1 (5 bases). Germline V gene lookup returns CDR1 LNHDA and CDR2 SQIVND (reference sequence). This CDR3 comprises 15 residues. Trimming took off 5 bases at V and 0 bases at J, with 11 bases between the two ends. CDR3 DNA sequence: TGTGCCAGTAGTCTCGGGGGAGGCTCTGGAAACACCATATATTTT. Translation: CASSLGGGSGNTIYF.

The genes are TRBV3-1 (or the pseudogene TRBV3-2) and TRBJ1-1; TRBD1 matches at 9 bases. V lost 0 bases, J lost 3 bases, and 5 bases stayed unmatched. The germline V gene encodes CDR1 LGHDT and CDR2 YNNKEL (reference sequence). The CDR3 length is 16 residues. CDR3 loop: CASSQEWRQGDTEAFF. The CDR3 nucleotides are TGTGCCAGCAGCCAAGAGTGGAGACAGGGGGACACTGAAGCTTTCTTT.

This clone was detected a few times. The chain links TRBV28 to TRBJ2-7, with 10 bases lining up with TRBD1. V lost 8 bases and J lost 4; bases outside the gene matches: 5. Looked up from germline, CDR1 is MDHEN and CDR2 is SYDVKM. The CDR3 spans 13 residues. DNA for the CDR3: TGTGCCAGCGAGACAGGGGGCTTGTACGAGCAGTACTTC. Its translation: CASETGGLYEQYF.

The chain carries TRBV4-3 and TRBJ2-7, with 9 positions matching TRBD1. The V gene's germline CDR1 is LGHNA and CDR2 YSLEER. The CDR3 length is 18 residues. Trimming took 1 base from V and 5 from J; bases not matched to a gene: 15. CDR3 protein: CASSQAPPGTGISHEQYF. CDR3 coding DNA: TGCGCCAGCAGCCAAGCCCCTCCCGGGACAGGGATTTCCCACGAGCAGTACTTC.

The chain recombines TRBV9 with TRBJ2-3, with D tentatively TRBD2 (7 bases). This CDR3 is 14 amino acids long. V lost 4 bases, J lost 7 bases, and 16 bases lay in between. Germline V gives CDR1 SGDLS, CDR2 YYNGEE. This chain's CDR3 is CASSKGAGAYTQYF. CDR3 in DNA: TGTGCCAGCAGCAAGGGCGCGGGGGCGTATACGCAGTATTTT.

V and J are TRBV6-5 and TRBJ2-7; TRBD1 matches 8 bases. The CDR3 is made up of 15 amino acids. Losses at the gene ends were 4 bases for V and 4 bases for J; bases not matched to a gene: 9. Germline CDR1 is MNHEY and CDR2 is SVGAGI. The CDR3 DNA reads as TGTGCCAGCAGTTTTAGGACAGGGTCGGGATACGAGCAGTACTTC. Residues: CASSFRTGSGYEQYF.

The rearrangement links TRBV10-3 to TRBJ2-3, with 7 bases matching TRBD2. The length of the CDR3 is 14 residues. With V trimmed by 5 bases and J by 4 bases, 6 bases remained unmatched. Germline V lookup: CDR1 ENHRY, CDR2 SYGVKD. CDR3 protein: CAISTSRGADTQYF. CDR3 nucleotides: TGTGCCATCAGTACTAGCCGGGGGGCAGATACGCAGTATTTT.

This clone came up many times. The sample carries other DNA sequences with the same CDR3. The rearrangement joins TRBV30 to TRBJ1-2; no definite D call. Between the trimmed V and J ends, which lost 3 bases and 1 base, there was a span of 6 bases. Germline V CDR1 and CDR2: GTSNPN, SVGIG (reference sequence). The CDR3 spans 12 residues. The CDR3 DNA reads as TGTGCCTGGAGCTCCGGTAACTATGGCTACACCTTC. Protein product: CAWSSGNYGYTF.

The chain recombines TRBV27 with TRBJ2-1; 11 bases line up with TRBD2. The CDR3 is 14 amino acids. The V gene's germline CDR1 is MNHEY and CDR2 SMNVEV (reference sequence). J gave up 9 bases and V 3 bases, and 4 bases lay outside the gene matches. The CDR3 DNA reads as TGTGCCAGCAGTTTTAGCGGGGGGGCGGTTGAGCAGTTCTTC. Its translation: CASSFSGGAVEQFF.

The V and J genes are TRBV12-3 or TRBV12-4 and TRBJ2-1; weak D call: TRBD1 (5 bases). The CDR3 extends over 13 amino acids. V lost 7 bases and J lost 4, with 11 bases in between. The chain's CDR3 is CASTVTDYNEQFF. For the CDR3, the DNA is TGTGCCAGCACCGTGACAGATTACAATGAGCAGTTCTTC.

The chain joins TRBV30 to TRBJ1-3; D is ambiguous. The CDR3 spans 13 residues. CDR1 GTSNPN and CDR2 SVGIG come from the germline V gene (reference sequence). V shed 0 bases and J shed 2 bases, with 5 bases lying between them. CDR3 sequence (DNA): TGTGCCTGGAGTGTAAATACTGGAAACACCATATATTTT. As protein: CAWSVNTGNTIYF. The full variable domain, rest sourced from reference TRBV30 and TRBJ1-3, is SQTIHQWPATLVQPVGSPLSLECTVEGTSNPNLYWYRQAAGRGLQLLFYSVGIGQISSEVPQNLSASRPQDRQFILSSKKLLLSDSGFYLCAWSVNTGNTIYFGEGSWLTVV.

In DNA, the CDR3 is TGTGCCAGCAGACTTGACAGGTTTGCCTACAATGAGCAGTTCTTC. This gives the protein CASRLDRFAYNEQFF. This sequence joins TRBV7-2 and TRBJ2-1; D is possibly TRBD1 (6 bases). There are 15 residues in the CDR3. Trimming stripped 6 bases from V and 2 bases from J, with 14 bases between. Germline-derived CDR1 and CDR2 are SGHTA and FQGNSA.

The V call is TRBV2, the J call TRBJ2-5, with TRBD1 as a possible D gene (6 bases). The CDR3 contains 14 residues. Germline assignment: CDR1 SNHLY and CDR2 FYNNEI. Trimming removed 8 bases at V and 2 bases at J, with 15 bases between. The CDR3 reads CASLRTEPQETQYF. The CDR3 DNA follows: TGTGCCAGCCTTAGGACAGAACCTCAAGAGACCCAGTACTTC.

The chain combines TRBV27 with TRBJ1-1, with TRBD1 matching over 9 bases. CDR3 length: 16 residues. Germline CDR1 is MNHEY and CDR2 is SMNVEV (reference sequence). With 2 bases clipped from V and 3 bases from J, the junction kept 7 bases outside the gene matches. DNA of the CDR3: TGTGCCAGCAGTTTAAGGGTCGGGACAGGGCACACTGAAGCTTTCTTT. This codes for CASSLRVGTGHTEAFF.

V gene TRBV28 combines with J gene TRBJ2-7; 7 bases are a match to TRBD1. This CDR3 contains 14 residues. The germline CDR1 and CDR2 sequences are MDHEN and SYDVKM. After removal of 5 bases from V and 4 bases from J, the junction contained 8 bases not matched to a gene. This CDR3 reads CASSTPGQKYEQYF. For the CDR3, the DNA is TGTGCCAGCAGTACCCCGGGACAGAAATACGAGCAGTACTTC.

The CDR3 region has the DNA TGTGCCAGCAGCTTCTGGGGGCGAGGGTACGAGCAGTACTTC. Protein sequence: CASSFWGRGYEQYF. This chain links TRBV5-4 with TRBJ2-7, with D maybe TRBD1 (6 bases). Germline V lookup: CDR1 SGHNT, CDR2 YYREEE (reference sequence). The CDR3 is 14 residues long. V was cut by 2 bases and J by 4 bases, with 13 bases left in between.

The genes are TRBV24-1 and TRBJ2-1; 9 nucleotides match TRBD2. The CDR3 extends over 16 amino acids. The germline CDR1 and CDR2 sequences are KGHDR and SFDVKD. J was trimmed by 3 bases and V by 4 bases; bases with no gene match: 6. CDR3 protein: CATSDLTSGHYNEQFF. The CDR3 bases are TGTGCCACCAGTGACCTGACTAGCGGACACTACAATGAGCAGTTCTTC.

The chain combines TRBV28 with TRBJ1-1; the match to TRBD1 covers 9 bases. This CDR3 contains 14 residues. CDR1 is MDHEN and CDR2 is SYDVKM in the germline V gene. The trim removed 5 bases at V and 8 bases at J, leaving 9 bases unmatched. The CDR3 bases are TGTGCCAGCAGTCTGGGACAGGGATGGGTGGAAGCTTTCTTT. Its translation is CASSLGQGWVEAFF.

This clone appeared a single time. This chain joins TRBV15 and TRBJ1-2; 8 bases fit TRBD1. The CDR3 is 16 amino acids. Germline CDR1 is LNHNV and CDR2 is YYDKDF (reference sequence). V lost 7 bases to trimming and J lost 8 bases; unmatched junction nucleotides: 18. The CDR3, as DNA: TGTGCCACCAATATAGAGAAAAACCCAGGGGGCAGCGGCTACACCTTC. Protein: CATNIEKNPGGSGYTF.

The V call is TRBV6-6, the J call TRBJ2-2; 7 bases fit TRBD2. Germline CDR1 MNHNY, CDR2 SVGAGI (reference sequence). The CDR3 spans 13 residues. CDR3 residues: CATMREQTGELFF. DNA of the CDR3: TGTGCGACCATGCGGGAGCAGACCGGGGAGCTGTTTTTT.

V and J are TRBV25-1 and TRBJ2-1; D is uncertain. Per the germline V gene, CDR1 is MGHDK and CDR2 is SYGVNS. Trimming removed 4 bases at V and 5 bases at J, with 9 bases between. The CDR3 is made up of 13 amino acids. CDR3 in DNA: TGTGCCAGCAGTGCTTACTACCACAATGAGCAGTTCTTC. Amino acid sequence: CASSAYYHNEQFF.

The chain joins TRBV19 to TRBJ2-1; 11 bases fit TRBD2. The CDR3 length is 17 residues. Unmatched junction bases numbered 7, after V lost 3 bases and J lost 3 bases. Looked up from germline, CDR1 is LNHDA and CDR2 is SQIVND (reference sequence). The CDR3 loop reads CASSIASGGTLYNEQFF. In DNA, the CDR3 is TGTGCCAGTAGTATTGCTAGCGGGGGGACCCTCTACAATGAGCAGTTCTTC. Drawing the rest from reference TRBV19 and TRBJ2-1, the complete variable domain is DGGITQSPKYLFRKEGQNVTLSCEQNLNHDAMYWYRQDPGQGLRLIYYSQIVNDFQKGDIAEGYSVSREKKESFPLTVTSAQKNPTAFYLCASSIASGGTLYNEQFFGPGTRLTVL.

The chain recombines TRBV7-8 with TRBJ2-1, with 13 bases fitting TRBD2. The germline gives CDR1 SGHVS, CDR2 FQNEAQ. This CDR3 has 16 residues. J was trimmed by 6 bases and V by 5 bases; bases with no gene match: 7. As DNA, the CDR3 is TGTGCCAGCAGCCCTCAAGGACTAGCGGGAGTCAATGAGCAGTTCTTC. Amino acid sequence: CASSPQGLAGVNEQFF. The complete variable domain, with remaining parts taken from reference TRBV7-8 and TRBJ2-1, reads GAGVSQSPRYKVAKRGQDVALRCDPISGHVSLFWYQQALGQGPEFLTYFQNEAQLDKSGLPSDRFFAERPEGSVSTLKIQRTQQEDSAVYLCASSPQGLAGVNEQFFGPGTRLTVL.